Each of the 14 T cell receptor beta chains below was sequenced from the same sample in a study of Ad26.COV2.S vaccination and SARS-CoV-2 variants (TCRdb year 2021). Interpreted using the paper, the treatment or condition label stands for: roughly 18 received Ad26.COV2.S at low or high dose, single or two shots; about 5 received placebo; per-sample allocation not given. For vaccine and placebo recipients, the sequenced repertoires came from samples collected on day 63 after the first injection. Libraries were prepared through the immunoSEQ multiplex PCR assay. TCRdb carries this immuneACCESS record with in-frame sequences only. Its versions omit some clonotypes, under half of them owing to an unresolved V gene in the studies checked, with the rest unexplained. Present in this sample are some 410,000 clones, about 92% of which were seen just once. Approximately 1.7% of the sample goes to the ten largest clones.

Sequencing was performed on peripheral blood, taken in a trial of Ad26.COV2.S vaccine versus placebo. The origin of the receptors is a person aged 18-65 years who received the Ad26.COV2.S COVID-19 vaccine or a placebo.

The gene calls are TRBV27 and TRBJ2-5; no firm D call. Trimming left V 2 bases short and J 2 bases short, with 9 bases between. Germline CDR1 MNHEY, CDR2 SMNVEV (reference sequence). The CDR3 loop spans 14 amino acids. The CDR3 DNA reads as TGTGCCAGCAGTTTAAGAGGAGCGCAAGAGACCCAGTACTTC. Amino acid sequence: CASSLRGAQETQYF.

About this clone: This CDR3 is also generated by other DNA sequences in the sample. This sequence joins TRBV5-1 and TRBJ2-5; no firm D call. In germline, CDR1 is SGHRS, CDR2 YFSETQ. V was cut by 3 bases and J by 5 bases, with 5 bases left in between. The CDR3 runs to 11 residues. CDR3 nucleotides: TGCGCCAGCAGCTGGGGTGAGACCCAGTACTTC. Translated, it gives CASSWGETQYF.

The chain combines TRBV6-5 with TRBJ1-1; no clear D gene. This CDR3 is 13 amino acids long. With 6 bases removed from V and 2 bases from J, the gap between germline ends came to 10 bases. The V gene's germline CDR1 is MNHEY and CDR2 SVGAGI. DNA for the CDR3: TGTGCCAGCAGGGCATTGGGAAACACTGAAGCTTTCTTT. It encodes CASRALGNTEAFF.

This chain uses TRBV13 with TRBJ2-5, with TRBD2 identical over 7 bases. V lost 6 bases to trimming and J lost 5 bases; unmatched junction nucleotides: 12. Germline CDR1 reads PRHDT; CDR2 reads FYEKMQ (reference sequence). The CDR3 sequence is 15 residues long. This CDR3 is CASRPSGVIWETQYF. The CDR3 nucleotides are TGTGCCAGCAGGCCAAGCGGGGTAATCTGGGAGACCCAGTACTTC.

The V and J genes are TRBV7-9 and TRBJ1-1, with D uncertain. This CDR3 contains 13 residues. V was shortened by 3 bases and J by 0 bases, with 5 bases between the two germline ends. Germline CDR1 is SEHNR and CDR2 is FQNEAQ (reference sequence). The CDR3 region has the DNA TGTGCCAGCAGCTTGATCGTGAACACTGAAGCTTTCTTT. It translates to CASSLIVNTEAFF.

The V gene is TRBV7-9, the J gene TRBJ2-5, with no clear D. CDR3 size: 15 residues. Looked up from germline, CDR1 is SEHNR and CDR2 is FQNEAQ (reference sequence). Trimming removed 4 bases from V and 2 bases from J, with 14 bases in between. CDR3 amino acids: CASSSQIGVQETQYF. DNA of the CDR3: TGTGCCAGCAGCTCTCAAATTGGTGTGCAAGAGACCCAGTACTTC. Filled out from reference TRBV7-9 and TRBJ2-5, the complete variable domain reads DTGVSQNPRHKITKRGQNVTFRCDPISEHNRLYWYRQTLGQGPEFLTYFQNEAQLEKSRLLSDRFSAERPKGSFSTLEIQRTEQGDSAMYLCASSSQIGVQETQYFGPGTRLLVL.

CDR3 in DNA: TGTGCCAGCAGCCCGAAGACAGGGATGGACGAGCAGTACTTC. Translation: CASSPKTGMDEQYF. The chain couples TRBV9 to TRBJ2-7, with 7 bases lining up with TRBD1. Per germline, CDR1 SGDLS and CDR2 YYNGEE. CDR3 size: 14 residues. The junction had 9 bases not matched to a gene; V was cut back by 4 bases and J by 5 bases.

This clone showed up just once. The rearrangement links TRBV5-6 to TRBJ1-1; no clear D. This CDR3 spans 11 amino acids. Looked up from germline, CDR1 is SGHDT and CDR2 is YYEEEE. V shed 4 bases and J shed 5 bases, with 6 bases lying between them. The CDR3 loop reads CASSKGTEAFF. The CDR3 DNA reads TGTGCCAGCAGCAAGGGAACTGAAGCTTTCTTT. The whole variable domain, remainder taken from reference TRBV5-6 and TRBJ1-1, is DAGVTQSPTHLIKTRGQQVTLRCSPKSGHDTVSWYQQALGQGPQFIFQYYEEEERQRGNFPDRFSGHQFPNYSSELNVNALLLGDSALYLCASSKGTEAFFGQGTRLTVV.

The rearrangement uses TRBV12-3 or TRBV12-4 and TRBJ1-1; D is unclear. The CDR3 runs to 11 residues. Trimming stripped 3 bases from V and 8 bases from J, with 7 bases between. The CDR3 region has the DNA TGTGCCAGCAGTTTTGGCCCAGAAGCTTTCTTT. It is translated as CASSFGPEAFF.

This chain joins TRBV5-6 and TRBJ1-1, with D tentatively TRBD1 (6 bases). This CDR3 contains 11 residues. Germline CDR1 and CDR2: SGHDT and YYEEEE. The V gene lost 4 bases and the J gene lost 9 bases, with 10 bases spanning the gap. The CDR3 sequence: CASSRGGKAFF. CDR3 DNA sequence: TGTGCCAGCAGCCGAGGGGGAAAAGCTTTCTTT. Supplemented by reference TRBV5-6 and TRBJ1-1, the full variable domain reads DAGVTQSPTHLIKTRGQQVTLRCSPKSGHDTVSWYQQALGQGPQFIFQYYEEEERQRGNFPDRFSGHQFPNYSSELNVNALLLGDSALYLCASSRGGKAFFGQGTRLTVV.

The CDR3 nucleotides read TGTGCCAGCTCCTACGAGTGGACAGATACGCAGTATTTT. This codes for CASSYEWTDTQYF. The chain is built from TRBV6-5 and TRBJ2-3; no clear D gene. The CDR3 consists of 13 residues. Trimming took off 8 bases at V and 3 bases at J, with 12 bases between the two ends. Germline loops: CDR1 MNHEY, CDR2 SVGAGI.

V and J are TRBV5-8 and TRBJ2-3; 11 bases match TRBD2. The CDR3 has 18 amino acids. The V segment lost 4 bases and the J segment 3 bases; nucleotides outside the gene matches: 13. The germline V gene has CDR1 SGHTS and CDR2 YDEGEE. CDR3 in amino acids: CASSQLAGAWSLTDTQYF. The CDR3 DNA sequence: TGTGCCAGCAGCCAACTAGCGGGGGCTTGGTCGTTAACAGATACGCAGTATTTT.

The J gene is TRBJ1-2, the V gene TRBV5-4, with a tentative D call TRBD1 (6 bases). CDR1 SGHNT and CDR2 YYREEE come from the germline V gene (reference sequence). Between the trimmed V and J ends, which lost 0 bases and 5 bases, there was a span of 17 bases. The CDR3 is 16 amino acids. The CDR3 here is CASSLANKGDEYGYTF. As DNA, the CDR3 is TGTGCCAGCAGCTTGGCCAATAAGGGGGACGAATATGGCTACACCTTC.

The V and J genes are TRBV7-9 and TRBJ1-2, with 9 bases that match TRBD1. The CDR3 has 15 amino acids. The V segment lost 5 bases and the J segment 7 bases; nucleotides outside the gene matches: 11. Per germline, CDR1 SEHNR and CDR2 FQNEAQ (reference sequence). CDR3 nucleotides: TGTGCCAGCAGCCCCAGGGACAGGGCGCAGGGTGGCTACACCTTC. Translated: CASSPRDRAQGGYTF.